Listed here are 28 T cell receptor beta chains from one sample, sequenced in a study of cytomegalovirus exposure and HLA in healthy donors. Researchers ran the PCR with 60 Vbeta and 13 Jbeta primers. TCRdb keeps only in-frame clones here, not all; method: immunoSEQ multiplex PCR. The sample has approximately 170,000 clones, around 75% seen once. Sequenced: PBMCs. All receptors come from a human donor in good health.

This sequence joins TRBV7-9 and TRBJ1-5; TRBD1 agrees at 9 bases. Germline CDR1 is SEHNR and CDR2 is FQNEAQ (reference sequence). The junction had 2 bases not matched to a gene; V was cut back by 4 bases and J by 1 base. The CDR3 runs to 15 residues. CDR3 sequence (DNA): TGTGCCAGCAGCTCCGACAGGGGGAGCAATCAGCCCCAGCATTTT. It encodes CASSSDRGSNQPQHF.

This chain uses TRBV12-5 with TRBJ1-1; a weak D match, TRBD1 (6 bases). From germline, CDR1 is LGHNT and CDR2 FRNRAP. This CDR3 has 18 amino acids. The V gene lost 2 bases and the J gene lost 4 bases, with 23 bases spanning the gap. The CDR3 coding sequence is TGTGCTAGTGGTTTGATTACTTGGGGGGCAGGGGAGGGCACTGAAGCTTTCTTT. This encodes CASGLITWGAGEGTEAFF.

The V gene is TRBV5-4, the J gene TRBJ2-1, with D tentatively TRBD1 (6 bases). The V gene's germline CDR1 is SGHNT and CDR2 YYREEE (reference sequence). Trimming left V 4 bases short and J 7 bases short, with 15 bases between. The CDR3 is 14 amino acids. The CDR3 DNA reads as TGTGCCAGCAGCACCGGGACACCGCTAAATGAGCAGTTCTTC. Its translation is CASSTGTPLNEQFF. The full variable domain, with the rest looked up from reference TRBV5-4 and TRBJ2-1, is ETGVTQSPTHLIKTRGQQVTLRCSSQSGHNTVSWYQQALGQGPQFIFQYYREEENGRGNFPPRFSGLQFPNYSSELNVNALELDDSALYLCASSTGTPLNEQFFGPGTRLTVL.

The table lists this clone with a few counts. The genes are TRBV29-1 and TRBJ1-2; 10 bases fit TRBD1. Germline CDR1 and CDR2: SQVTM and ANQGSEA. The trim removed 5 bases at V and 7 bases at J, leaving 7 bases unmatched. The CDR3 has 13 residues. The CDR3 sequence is CSVPGQGYRGYTF. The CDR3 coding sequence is TGCAGCGTTCCGGGACAGGGGTATCGTGGCTACACCTTC.

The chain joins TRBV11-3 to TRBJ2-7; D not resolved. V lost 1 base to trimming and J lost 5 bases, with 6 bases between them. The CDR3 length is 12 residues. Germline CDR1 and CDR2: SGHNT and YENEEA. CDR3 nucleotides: TGTGCCAGCAGCTTAGGGCACAACGAGCAGTACTTC. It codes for CASSLGHNEQYF.

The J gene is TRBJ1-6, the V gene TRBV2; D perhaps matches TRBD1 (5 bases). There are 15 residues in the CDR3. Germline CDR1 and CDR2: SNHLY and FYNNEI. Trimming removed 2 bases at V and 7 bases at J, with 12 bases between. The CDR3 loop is CASSEFRAENSPLHF. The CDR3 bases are TGTGCCAGCAGTGAATTCAGGGCAGAGAATTCACCCCTCCACTTT.

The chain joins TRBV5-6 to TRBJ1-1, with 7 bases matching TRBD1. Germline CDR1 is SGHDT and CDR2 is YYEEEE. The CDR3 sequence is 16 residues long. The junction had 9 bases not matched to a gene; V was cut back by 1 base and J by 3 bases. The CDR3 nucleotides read TGTGCCAGCAGCTTGCGGACAGGCCTTGGCGACACTGAAGCTTTCTTT. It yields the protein CASSLRTGLGDTEAFF.

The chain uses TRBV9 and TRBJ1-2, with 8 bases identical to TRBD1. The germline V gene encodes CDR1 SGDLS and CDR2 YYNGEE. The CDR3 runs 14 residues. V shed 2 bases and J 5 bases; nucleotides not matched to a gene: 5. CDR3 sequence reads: CASSVDRGGYGYTF. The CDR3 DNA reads TGTGCCAGCAGCGTCGACAGGGGCGGATATGGCTACACCTTC.

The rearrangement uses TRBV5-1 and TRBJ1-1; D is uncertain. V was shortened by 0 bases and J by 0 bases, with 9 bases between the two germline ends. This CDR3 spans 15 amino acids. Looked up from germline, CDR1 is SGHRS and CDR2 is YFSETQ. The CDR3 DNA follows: TGCGCCAGCAGCTTGGGGGAGGGAATGAACACTGAAGCTTTCTTT. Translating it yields CASSLGEGMNTEAFF. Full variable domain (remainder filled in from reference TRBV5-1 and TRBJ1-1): KAGVTQTPRYLIKTRGQQVTLSCSPISGHRSVSWYQQTPGQGLQFLFEYFSETQRNKGNFPGRFSGRQFSNSRSEMNVSTLELGDSALYLCASSLGEGMNTEAFFGQGTRLTVV.

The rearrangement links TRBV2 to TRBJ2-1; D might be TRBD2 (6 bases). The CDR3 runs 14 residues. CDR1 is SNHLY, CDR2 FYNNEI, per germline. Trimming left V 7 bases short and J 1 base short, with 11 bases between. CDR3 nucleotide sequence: TGTGCCAGCAAGATGGAGGGTTCCTACAATGAGCAGTTCTTC. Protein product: CASKMEGSYNEQFF.

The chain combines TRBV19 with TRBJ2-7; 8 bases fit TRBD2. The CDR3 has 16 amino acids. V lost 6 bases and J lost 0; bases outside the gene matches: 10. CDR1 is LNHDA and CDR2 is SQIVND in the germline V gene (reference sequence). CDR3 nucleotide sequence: TGTGCCAGTAGCCCCGGTCCCCGGGGGGGCTCCTACGAGCAGTACTTC. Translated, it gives CASSPGPRGGSYEQYF.

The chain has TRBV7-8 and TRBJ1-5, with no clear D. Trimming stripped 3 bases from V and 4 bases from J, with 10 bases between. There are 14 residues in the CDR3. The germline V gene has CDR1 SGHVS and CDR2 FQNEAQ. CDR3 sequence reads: CASSLGGRNQPQHF. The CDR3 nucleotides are TGTGCCAGCAGCTTGGGAGGGAGGAATCAGCCCCAGCATTTT.

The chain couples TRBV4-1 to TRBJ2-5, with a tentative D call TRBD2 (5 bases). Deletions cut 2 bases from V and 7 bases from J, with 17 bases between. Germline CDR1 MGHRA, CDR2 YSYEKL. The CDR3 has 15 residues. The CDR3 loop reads CASSQQVRGAGTQYF. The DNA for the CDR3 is TGCGCCAGCAGCCAACAAGTCCGGGGTGCGGGGACCCAGTACTTC.

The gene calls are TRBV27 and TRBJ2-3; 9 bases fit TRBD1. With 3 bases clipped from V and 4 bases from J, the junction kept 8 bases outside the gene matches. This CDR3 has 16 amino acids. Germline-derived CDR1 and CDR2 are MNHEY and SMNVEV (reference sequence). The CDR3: CASSFRDRAWADTQYF. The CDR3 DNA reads TGTGCCAGCAGTTTTCGGGACAGGGCCTGGGCAGATACGCAGTATTTT.

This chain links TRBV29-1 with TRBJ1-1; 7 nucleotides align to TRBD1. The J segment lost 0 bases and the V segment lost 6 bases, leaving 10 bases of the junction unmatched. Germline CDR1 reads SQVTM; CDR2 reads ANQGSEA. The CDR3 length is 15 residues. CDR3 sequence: CSVVPLTGLNTEAFF. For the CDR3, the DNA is TGCAGCGTGGTCCCGCTGACAGGGTTGAACACTGAAGCTTTCTTT. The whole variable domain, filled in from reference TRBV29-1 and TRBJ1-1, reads SAVISQKPSRDICQRGTSLTIQCQVDSQVTMMFWYRQQPGQSLTLIATANQGSEATYESGFVIDKFPISRPNLTFSTLTVSNMSPEDSSIYLCSVVPLTGLNTEAFFGQGTRLTVV.

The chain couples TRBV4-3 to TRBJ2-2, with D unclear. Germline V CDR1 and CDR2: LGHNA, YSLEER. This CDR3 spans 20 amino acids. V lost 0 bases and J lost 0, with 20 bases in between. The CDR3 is CASSQDLIQGAPANTGELFF. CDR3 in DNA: TGCGCCAGCAGCCAAGATTTGATTCAAGGAGCTCCCGCGAACACCGGGGAGCTGTTTTTT.

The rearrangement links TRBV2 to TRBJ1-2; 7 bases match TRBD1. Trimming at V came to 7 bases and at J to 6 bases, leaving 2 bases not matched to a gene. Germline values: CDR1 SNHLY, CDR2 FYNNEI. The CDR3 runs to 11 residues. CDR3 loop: CASIQGHGYTF. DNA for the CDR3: TGTGCCAGCATACAGGGGCATGGCTACACCTTC.

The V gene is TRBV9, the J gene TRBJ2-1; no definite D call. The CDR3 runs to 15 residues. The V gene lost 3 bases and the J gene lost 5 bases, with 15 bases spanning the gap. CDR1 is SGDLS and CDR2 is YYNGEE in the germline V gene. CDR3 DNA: TGTGCCAGCAGCGCCCGTGTCACAATTAACAATGAGCAGTTCTTC. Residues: CASSARVTINNEQFF.

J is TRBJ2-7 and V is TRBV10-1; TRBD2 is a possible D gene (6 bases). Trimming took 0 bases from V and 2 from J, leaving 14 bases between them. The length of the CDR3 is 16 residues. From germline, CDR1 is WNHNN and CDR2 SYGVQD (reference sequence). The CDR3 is CASSESRASETYEQYF. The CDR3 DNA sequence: TGCGCCAGCAGTGAGTCTAGGGCTAGCGAGACCTACGAGCAGTACTTC.

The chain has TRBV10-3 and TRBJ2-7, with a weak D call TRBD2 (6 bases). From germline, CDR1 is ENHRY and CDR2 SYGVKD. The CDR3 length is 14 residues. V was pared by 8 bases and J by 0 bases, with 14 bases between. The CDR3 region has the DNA TGTGCCATCGGGGACTGGGGGGACTCCTACGAGCAGTACTTC. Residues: CAIGDWGDSYEQYF.

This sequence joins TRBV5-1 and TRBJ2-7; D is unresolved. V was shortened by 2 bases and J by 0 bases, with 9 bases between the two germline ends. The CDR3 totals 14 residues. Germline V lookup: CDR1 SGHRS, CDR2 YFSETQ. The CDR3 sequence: CASSFGSFSYEQYF. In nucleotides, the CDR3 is TGCGCCAGCAGCTTTGGCAGTTTCTCCTACGAGCAGTACTTC.

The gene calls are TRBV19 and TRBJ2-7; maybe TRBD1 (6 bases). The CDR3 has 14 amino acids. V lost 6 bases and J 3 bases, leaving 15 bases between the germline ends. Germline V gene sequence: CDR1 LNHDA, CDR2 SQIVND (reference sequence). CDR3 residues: CASRAGTINYEQYF. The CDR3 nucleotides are TGTGCCAGTAGAGCCGGGACAATCAACTACGAGCAGTACTTC.

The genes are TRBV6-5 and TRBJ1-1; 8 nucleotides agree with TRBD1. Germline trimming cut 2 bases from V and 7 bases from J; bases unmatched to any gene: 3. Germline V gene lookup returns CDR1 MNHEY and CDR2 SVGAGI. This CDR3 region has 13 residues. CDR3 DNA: TGTGCCAGCAGTTACACCAGGGGGCTTGAAGCTTTCTTT. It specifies CASSYTRGLEAFF.

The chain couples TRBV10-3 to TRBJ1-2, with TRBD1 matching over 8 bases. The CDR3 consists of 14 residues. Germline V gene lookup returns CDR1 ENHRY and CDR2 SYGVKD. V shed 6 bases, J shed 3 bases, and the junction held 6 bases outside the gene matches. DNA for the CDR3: TGTGCCATCAGAAAATCAGGGGGCGACTATGGCTACACCTTC. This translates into CAIRKSGGDYGYTF.

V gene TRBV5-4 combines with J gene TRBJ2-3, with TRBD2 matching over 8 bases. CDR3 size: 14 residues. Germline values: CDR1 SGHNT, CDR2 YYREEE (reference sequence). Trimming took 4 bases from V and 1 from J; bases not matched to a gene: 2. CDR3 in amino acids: CASSKTSGTDTQYF. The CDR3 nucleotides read TGTGCCAGCAGCAAGACTAGCGGCACAGATACGCAGTATTTT.

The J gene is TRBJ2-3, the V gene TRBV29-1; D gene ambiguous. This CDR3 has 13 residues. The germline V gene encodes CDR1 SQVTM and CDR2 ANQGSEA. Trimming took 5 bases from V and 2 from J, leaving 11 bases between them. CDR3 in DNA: TGCAGCGTTCGGTTGTCAAACACAGATACGCAGTATTTT. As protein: CSVRLSNTDTQYF.

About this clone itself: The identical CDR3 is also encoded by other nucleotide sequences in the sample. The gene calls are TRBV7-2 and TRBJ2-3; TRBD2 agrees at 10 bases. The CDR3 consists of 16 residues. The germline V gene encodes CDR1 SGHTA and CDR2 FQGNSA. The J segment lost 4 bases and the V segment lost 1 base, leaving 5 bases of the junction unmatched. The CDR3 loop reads CASSLDLAGGSDTQYF. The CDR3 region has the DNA TGTGCCAGCAGCTTAGATTTAGCGGGGGGCTCAGATACGCAGTATTTT.

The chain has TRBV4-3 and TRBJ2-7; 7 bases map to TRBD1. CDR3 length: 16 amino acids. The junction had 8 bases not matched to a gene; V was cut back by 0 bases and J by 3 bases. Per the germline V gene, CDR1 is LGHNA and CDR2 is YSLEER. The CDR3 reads CASSQDRGQTIYEQYF. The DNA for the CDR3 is TGCGCCAGCAGCCAAGATAGGGGACAGACAATCTACGAGCAGTACTTC.